The entry that follows covers one T cell receptor beta chain sequence. No antigen is known for it. The data stem from a study of shared clonotypes between healthy human individuals. Findings of the study overall: Clonotypes shared by all four donors outscored non-shared clonotypes in generation probability. In the sorted subsets, rarefaction showed sequencing was incomplete despite large depth. Researchers sampled only blood; tissue repertoires likely differ.

Between the trimmed V and J ends, which lost 1 base and 8 bases, there was a span of 12 bases. Germline loops: CDR1 MNHNS, CDR2 SASEGT. This CDR3 contains 14 residues. The assay ran at deep level. Generated by immunoSEQ multiplex PCR, the TCRdb table keeps only in-frame clones and is missing some. Counted here are 1,500,000 or so clones, roughly 96% occurring once; the ten biggest clones make up 0.95% to 1.5%. Sequencing was done on a sample of naive CD4+ T cells sorted from blood. Subset: CD45RA+ positively selected. The chain recombines TRBV6-1 with TRBJ2-1, with D possibly being TRBD2 (6 bases). The clonotype comes from a man aged 25 to 45 in good health. CDR3 bases: TGTGCCAGCAGTGAAGAAAGACTAGACTATGAGCAGTTCTTC. Protein product: CASSEERLDYEQFF.